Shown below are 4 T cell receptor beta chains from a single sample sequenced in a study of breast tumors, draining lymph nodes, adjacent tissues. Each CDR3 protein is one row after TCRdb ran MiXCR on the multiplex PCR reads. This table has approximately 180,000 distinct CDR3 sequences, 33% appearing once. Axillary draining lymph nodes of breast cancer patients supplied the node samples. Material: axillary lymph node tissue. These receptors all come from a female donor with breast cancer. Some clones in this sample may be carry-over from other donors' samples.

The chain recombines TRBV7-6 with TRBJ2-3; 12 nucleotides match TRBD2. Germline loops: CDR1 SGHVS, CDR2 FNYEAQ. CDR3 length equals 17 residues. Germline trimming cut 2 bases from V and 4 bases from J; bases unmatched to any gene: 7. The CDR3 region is CASSLLAGGLAADTQYF. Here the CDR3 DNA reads TGTGCCAGCAGCTTACTAGCGGGAGGGTTAGCGGCAGATACGCAGTATTTT.

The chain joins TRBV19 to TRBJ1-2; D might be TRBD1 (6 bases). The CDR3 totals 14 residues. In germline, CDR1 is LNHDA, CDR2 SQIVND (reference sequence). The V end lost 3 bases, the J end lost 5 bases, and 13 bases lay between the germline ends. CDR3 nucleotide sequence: TGTGCCAGTAGTATCGACAGGCCTCGGTATGGCTACACCTTC. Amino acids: CASSIDRPRYGYTF.

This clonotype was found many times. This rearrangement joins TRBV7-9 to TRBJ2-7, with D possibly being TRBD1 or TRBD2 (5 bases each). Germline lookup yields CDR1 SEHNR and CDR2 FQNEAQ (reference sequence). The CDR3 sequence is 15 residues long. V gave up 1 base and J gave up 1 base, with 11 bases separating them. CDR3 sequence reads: CASSLVRGSSYEQYF. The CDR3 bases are TGTGCCAGCAGCTTAGTACGGGGCAGTTCCTACGAGCAGTACTTC. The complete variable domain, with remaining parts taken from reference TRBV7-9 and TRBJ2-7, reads DTGVSQNPRHKITKRGQNVTFRCDPISEHNRLYWYRQTLGQGPEFLTYFQNEAQLEKSRLLSDRFSAERPKGSFSTLEIQRTEQGDSAMYLCASSLVRGSSYEQYFGPGTRLTVT.

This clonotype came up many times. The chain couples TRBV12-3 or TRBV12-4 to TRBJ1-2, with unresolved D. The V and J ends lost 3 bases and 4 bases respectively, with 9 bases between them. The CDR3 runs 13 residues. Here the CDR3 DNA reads TGTGCCAGCAGTTTGCAATACGGCTATGGCTACACCTTC. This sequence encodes CASSLQYGYGYTF.